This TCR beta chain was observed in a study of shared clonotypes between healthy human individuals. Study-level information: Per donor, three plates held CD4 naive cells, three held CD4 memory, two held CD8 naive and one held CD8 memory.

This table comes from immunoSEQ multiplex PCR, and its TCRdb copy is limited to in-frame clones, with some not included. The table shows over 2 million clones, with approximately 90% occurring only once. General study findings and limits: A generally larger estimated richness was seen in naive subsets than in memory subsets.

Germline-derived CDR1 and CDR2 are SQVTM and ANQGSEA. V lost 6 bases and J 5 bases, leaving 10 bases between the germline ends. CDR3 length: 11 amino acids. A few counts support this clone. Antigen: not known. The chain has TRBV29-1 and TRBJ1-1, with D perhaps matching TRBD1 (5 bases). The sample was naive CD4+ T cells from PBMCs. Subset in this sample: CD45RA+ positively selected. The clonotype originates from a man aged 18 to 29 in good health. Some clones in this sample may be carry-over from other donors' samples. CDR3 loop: CSVSGRTEAFF. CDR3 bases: TGCAGCGTGTCAGGGAGAACTGAAGCTTTCTTT.